A single sample gave rise to the 30 T cell receptor beta chains below, sequenced in a study of CD8+ T cells in alopecia areata. Following RNA extraction, reverse transcription yielded cDNA that acted as the sequencing template. Profiled with immunoSEQ multiplex PCR; TCRdb holds only in-frame clones, not every one. The sample lists 150,000 to 200,000 clones; approximately 57% were seen once. As for treatment: oral pan-JAK inhibitor, 5-10 mg twice daily. The material sequenced was CD4+ T cells sorted from blood, taken at week 24, from a patient treated with tofacitinib. These receptor sequences come from a human donor with alopecia areata.

The J gene is TRBJ2-1, the V gene TRBV5-1; 7 nucleotides agree with TRBD1. V dropped 7 bases and J dropped 7; count of bases not matched to a gene: 5. This CDR3 has 12 residues. CDR1 is SGHRS, CDR2 YFSETQ, per germline. The CDR3 loop is CASSYRGNEQFF. The DNA of the CDR3 is TGCGCCAGCTCCTACAGGGGTAATGAGCAGTTCTTC.

This chain connects TRBV7-3 to TRBJ1-6; a weak D match, TRBD1 (6 bases). V lost 4 bases and J lost 6, with 10 bases in between. The CDR3 has 14 amino acids. Germline lookup yields CDR1 SGHTA and CDR2 FQGTGA. CDR3 loop: CASSSGHVNSPLHF. The CDR3 bases are TGTGCCAGCAGCTCGGGACATGTTAATTCACCCCTCCACTTT.

The V gene is TRBV5-1, the J gene TRBJ2-3; tentative D call: TRBD2 (5 bases). Germline CDR1 and CDR2: SGHRS and YFSETQ. The V and J ends lost 0 bases and 5 bases respectively, with 10 bases between them. This CDR3 region has 14 residues. The CDR3 is CASSLVRGKDTQYF. CDR3 nucleotides: TGCGCCAGCAGCTTGGTCCGGGGAAAAGATACGCAGTATTTT.

The V and J genes are TRBV4-1 and TRBJ2-5; tentative D call: TRBD1 (6 bases). Germline values: CDR1 MGHRA, CDR2 YSYEKL. V gave up 5 bases and J gave up 3 bases, with 10 bases separating them. The CDR3 runs 13 residues. CDR3 loop: CASSERTEETQYF. The CDR3 DNA is TGCGCCAGCAGCGAACGGACAGAAGAGACCCAGTACTTC.

The chain employs TRBV5-4 and TRBJ2-1, with 14 positions matching TRBD2. The CDR3 spans 16 residues. V lost 4 bases, J lost 7 bases, and 7 bases stayed unmatched. Looked up from germline, CDR1 is SGHNT and CDR2 is YYREEE (reference sequence). As DNA, the CDR3 is TGTGCCAGCAGCCCTCGGACTAGCGGGGGGCGGAATGAGCAGTTCTTC. Translating gives CASSPRTSGGRNEQFF.

V gene TRBV7-9 combines with J gene TRBJ1-1; no reliable D call. The germline CDR1 and CDR2 sequences are SEHNR and FQNEAQ (reference sequence). This CDR3 region has 13 residues. V lost 6 bases to trimming and J lost 4 bases, with 12 bases between them. CDR3 DNA sequence: TGTGCCAGCAGTCTGGAGGAGGGCACTGAAGCTTTCTTT. It specifies CASSLEEGTEAFF.

V usage is TRBV5-1 and J usage is TRBJ2-5; D is ambiguous. Germline V lookup: CDR1 SGHRS, CDR2 YFSETQ. The V gene lost 4 bases and the J gene lost 2 bases, with 3 bases spanning the gap. CDR3 length: 11 amino acids. For the CDR3, the DNA is TGCGCCAGCAGCACTCAAGAGACCCAGTACTTC. It specifies CASSTQETQYF.

The chain employs TRBV30 and TRBJ2-7, with 11 bases fitting TRBD1. Per the germline V gene, CDR1 is GTSNPN and CDR2 is SVGIG (reference sequence). This CDR3 region has 13 residues. The ends lost 1 base at V and 6 bases at J; junction bases unmatched: 2. CDR3 amino acids: CAWSEGQGAEQYF. DNA of the CDR3: TGTGCCTGGAGTGAAGGACAGGGGGCCGAGCAGTACTTC.

The chain couples TRBV4-2 to TRBJ2-3, with 7 bases matching TRBD2. CDR1 LGHNA and CDR2 YNFKEQ come from the germline V gene. With V trimmed by 2 bases and J by 4 bases, 12 bases remained unmatched. The CDR3 totals 17 residues. CDR3 bases: TGTGCCAGCAGCCAATCGGCTGCCGGGGGGATGTCAGATACGCAGTATTTT. Translated: CASSQSAAGGMSDTQYF.

The V and J genes are TRBV14 and TRBJ2-3; D might be TRBD1 (5 bases). Per the germline V gene, CDR1 is SGHDN and CDR2 is FVKESK. V lost 4 bases and J lost 5, with 10 bases in between. The CDR3 contains 13 residues. The CDR3 here is CASSPGRGDTQYF. The DNA for the CDR3 is TGTGCCAGCAGCCCAGGGCGTGGAGATACGCAGTATTTT.

Only a few counts were recorded for this clone. The chain joins TRBV7-2 to TRBJ2-7; tentative D call: TRBD2 (6 bases). Trimming stripped 1 base from V and 0 bases from J, with 10 bases between. The CDR3 runs to 15 residues. In germline, CDR1 is SGHTA, CDR2 FQGNSA. DNA of the CDR3: TGTGCCAGCAGCTTAGGGTGGGACTTCTCCTACGAGCAGTACTTC. This sequence encodes CASSLGWDFSYEQYF.

The chain combines TRBV5-1 with TRBJ1-5; TRBD1 is a possible D gene (5 bases). The CDR3 loop spans 13 amino acids. Trimming took off 4 bases at V and 2 bases at J, with 7 bases between the two ends. CDR1 and CDR2 from the germline V gene are SGHRS and YFSETQ. The CDR3 sequence is CASSQGGNQPQHF. In nucleotides, the CDR3 is TGCGCCAGCAGCCAGGGAGGCAATCAGCCCCAGCATTTT.

The chain has TRBV15 and TRBJ1-1; tentative D call: TRBD1 (5 bases). V was shortened by 0 bases and J by 4 bases, with 9 bases between the two germline ends. Per the germline V gene, CDR1 is LNHNV and CDR2 is YYDKDF (reference sequence). The CDR3 totals 14 residues. The CDR3 nucleotides read TGTGCCACCAGCAGAGATTTGGGGGGCACTGAAGCTTTCTTT. Protein sequence: CATSRDLGGTEAFF. Full variable domain (outside the CDR3, taken from reference TRBV15 and TRBJ1-1): DAMVIQNPRYQVTQFGKPVTLSCSQTLNHNVMYWYQQKSSQAPKLLFHYYDKDFNNEADTPDNFQSRRPNTSFCFLDIRSPGLGDTAMYLCATSRDLGGTEAFFGQGTRLTVV.

This clone was observed once. V usage is TRBV30 and J usage is TRBJ1-5, with D tentatively TRBD1 (5 bases). This CDR3 is built from 16 residues. V lost 3 bases and J 5 bases, leaving 20 bases between the germline ends. CDR1 is GTSNPN and CDR2 is SVGIG in the germline V gene (reference sequence). This CDR3 is CAWSLGTHQPHQPQHF. CDR3 in DNA: TGTGCCTGGAGCCTCGGGACTCACCAACCCCATCAGCCCCAGCATTTT.

The gene calls are TRBV29-1 and TRBJ2-1; D possibly corresponds to TRBD1 (5 bases). Germline V gene lookup returns CDR1 SQVTM and CDR2 ANQGSEA. V was shortened by 7 bases and J by 7 bases, with 20 bases between the two germline ends. This CDR3 has 14 residues. The CDR3 region is CSDTRPGQGNEQFF. In nucleotides, the CDR3 is TGCAGCGATACTCGTCCCGGCCAGGGTAATGAGCAGTTCTTC.

The V and J genes are TRBV11-2 and TRBJ1-2; TRBD1 agrees at 8 bases. This CDR3 spans 14 amino acids. With V trimmed by 5 bases and J by 3 bases, 5 bases remained unmatched. Germline V gene lookup returns CDR1 SGHAT and CDR2 FQNNGV. CDR3: CASSRKTGDYGYTF. CDR3 coding DNA: TGTGCCAGCAGCCGAAAGACAGGGGACTATGGCTACACCTTC.

V gene TRBV27 combines with J gene TRBJ1-1; D remains unclear. V was trimmed by 6 bases and J by 5 bases, leaving 10 bases between them. The CDR3 sequence is 12 residues long. Germline CDR1 and CDR2: MNHEY and SMNVEV (reference sequence). The CDR3 bases are TGTGCCAGCAGGACCCGCAGGACTGAAGCTTTCTTT. It yields the protein CASRTRRTEAFF.

V and J are TRBV6-1 and TRBJ2-5, with 9 bases fitting TRBD2. Germline V gene lookup returns CDR1 MNHNS and CDR2 SASEGT. V was pared by 5 bases and J by 4 bases, with 2 bases of the junction left unmatched. This CDR3 has 13 amino acids. The CDR3 spells CASSFSGGETQYF. DNA for the CDR3: TGTGCCAGCAGTTTTAGCGGGGGAGAGACCCAGTACTTC.

The chain uses TRBV5-1 and TRBJ1-1, with 7 bases that match TRBD1. The V gene's germline CDR1 is SGHRS and CDR2 YFSETQ. The CDR3 spans 15 residues. The junction had 13 bases not matched to a gene; V was cut back by 4 bases and J by 7 bases. CDR3 nucleotide sequence: TGCGCCAGCAGCAAGTCGCCGGGGACAGCCAATGAAGCTTTCTTT. It translates to CASSKSPGTANEAFF. The full variable domain, completed using reference TRBV5-1 and TRBJ1-1, is KAGVTQTPRYLIKTRGQQVTLSCSPISGHRSVSWYQQTPGQGLQFLFEYFSETQRNKGNFPGRFSGRQFSNSRSEMNVSTLELGDSALYLCASSKSPGTANEAFFGQGTRLTVV.

This clone was found a few times. The chain joins TRBV6-5 to TRBJ2-3; D gene ambiguous. The V gene lost 6 bases and the J gene lost 1 base, with 5 bases spanning the gap. Germline V gene lookup returns CDR1 MNHEY and CDR2 SVGAGI. CDR3 size: 12 residues. In DNA form, the CDR3 reads TGTGCCAGCAGGGCCCGCACAGATACGCAGTATTTT. Translating it yields CASRARTDTQYF.

The chain uses TRBV2 and TRBJ1-4, with D possibly being TRBD1 (5 bases). V was clipped by 8 bases and J by 2 bases, with 12 bases between them. The CDR3 has 14 amino acids. Germline CDR1 SNHLY, CDR2 FYNNEI. CDR3 region: CASVARETNEKLFF. The CDR3 DNA sequence: TGTGCCAGCGTCGCCAGGGAGACTAATGAAAAACTGTTTTTT.

This clone was seen a handful of times. V gene TRBV30 combines with J gene TRBJ2-3; 7 bases map to TRBD2. V lost 8 bases to trimming and J lost 6 bases; unmatched junction nucleotides: 8. Germline V CDR1 and CDR2: GTSNPN, SVGIG (reference sequence). The length of the CDR3 is 12 residues. This CDR3 reads CAASGGPDTQYF. The CDR3 DNA reads as TGTGCCGCTTCGGGGGGTCCTGATACGCAGTATTTT.

This sequence joins TRBV1 and TRBJ2-4. TRBV1 is assigned pseudogene status. The CDR3 is 14 residues long. The CDR3 region has the DNA TGCACCAGCAGCCCGAATCTAGCCAAAAACATTCAGTACTTC. Amino acid sequence: CTSSPNLAKNIQYF.

The rearrangement links TRBV4-1 to TRBJ2-5; tentatively, D is TRBD1 or TRBD2 (5 bases each). The ends were cut back, 1 base at V and 4 bases at J, with 10 bases in the middle. Germline CDR1 reads MGHRA; CDR2 reads YSYEKL. This CDR3 is built from 14 residues. CDR3 sequence (DNA): TGCGCCAGCAGCCAAGGAGGGGTAGGAGAGACCCAGTACTTC. Amino acids: CASSQGGVGETQYF.

The CDR3 is CASSYPGTVNTGELFF. The CDR3 DNA reads TGTGCCAGCAGTTACCCCGGGACGGTGAACACCGGGGAGCTGTTTTTT. This chain uses TRBV6-5 with TRBJ2-2; D may match TRBD1 or TRBD2 (5 bases each). V shed 2 bases and J shed 1 base, with 11 bases lying between them. The CDR3 totals 16 residues. Germline-derived CDR1 and CDR2 are MNHEY and SVGAGI.

The rearrangement links TRBV30 to TRBJ1-2; maybe TRBD1 (5 bases). Looked up from germline, CDR1 is GTSNPN and CDR2 is SVGIG (reference sequence). This CDR3 is built from 12 residues. V was trimmed by 8 bases and J by 4 bases, leaving 14 bases between them. CDR3 coding DNA: TGTGCCGGAACCGGGACGGGCTATGGCTACACCTTC. Translated, it gives CAGTGTGYGYTF.

The chain combines TRBV30 with TRBJ2-3, with D possibly matching TRBD1 (6 bases). The CDR3 has 16 residues. CDR1 and CDR2 from the germline V gene are GTSNPN and SVGIG (reference sequence). The V and J ends lost 0 bases and 0 bases respectively, with 13 bases between them. The CDR3: CAWSVLTGLSTDTQYF. Written as DNA, the CDR3 is TGTGCCTGGAGTGTATTAACAGGGCTTAGCACAGATACGCAGTATTTT.

The gene calls are TRBV6-1 and TRBJ2-1; D is uncertain. From germline, CDR1 is MNHNS and CDR2 SASEGT. V was trimmed by 11 bases and J by 1 base, leaving 12 bases between them. CDR3 length: 13 amino acids. CDR3 coding DNA: TGTGCCGCCCTTAGGGCATCCTACAATGAGCAGTTCTTC. As protein: CAALRASYNEQFF.

This clone was counted between two and nine times. This chain joins TRBV29-1 and TRBJ1-2, with no clear D. The length of the CDR3 is 17 residues. The germline CDR1 and CDR2 sequences are SQVTM and ANQGSEA. The ends were cut back, 3 bases at V and 0 bases at J, with 20 bases in the middle. CDR3 DNA: TGCAGCGTTGAGCCGATTCTTGGACTTCTCGCTAACTATGGCTACACCTTC. Its protein product is CSVEPILGLLANYGYTF.

The chain uses TRBV7-9 and TRBJ2-7; D is unresolved. The CDR3 loop spans 12 amino acids. Trimming cost V 2 bases and J 8 bases, with 10 bases left between them. Germline V CDR1 and CDR2: SEHNR, FQNEAQ (reference sequence). CDR3 protein: CASSLREGKQYF. For the CDR3, the DNA is TGTGCCAGCAGCTTAAGAGAAGGGAAGCAGTACTTC.